The TCR beta chain under discussion was sequenced for a study of T cells in narcolepsy. The wider study: Healthy controls were enrolled alongside patients with narcolepsy type 1 or type 2. Points from the study as a whole: Reportedly, autoreactive clonotypes were serially detected in patients' blood but not controls'. Autoreactive clone sequences were missing from some blood memory CD4+ repertoires. HCRT-specific and TRIB2-specific autoreactive clonotypes appeared among same-patient CSF and blood CD4+ clonotypes.

TCRdb's table, derived via immunoSEQ multiplex PCR, lists solely in-frame clones and lacks some. The data contain tens of thousands of clones, roughly four fifths of them singletons. The CDR3 is 11 amino acids. Trimming shortened V by 7 bases and J by 2 bases, and 5 bases separated the two germline ends. Germline CDR1 is MDHEN and CDR2 is SYDVKM. As for this clone: Its matching antigen is unknown.

The TCR comes from a human donor with narcolepsy. The specimen sequenced was CD45RA- memory CD4+ T cells from PBMCs. The rearrangement links TRBV28 to TRBJ1-1; D gene uncertain. DNA for the CDR3: TGTGCCAGCACCCGAAACACTGAAGCTTTCTTT. It codes for CASTRNTEAFF.